This T cell receptor beta chain was profiled in a study of beta chain features in type 1 diabetes. Study-level results: Shorter TCRB CDR3s, moderately but significantly so, were found in Type 1 diabetes patients in all four CD4+ subsets. Any HLA type influence on TCRB rearrangement was left unresolved here.

CDR3 length: 17 amino acids. The germline gives CDR1 WNHNN, CDR2 SYGVQD (reference sequence). V was clipped by 6 bases and J by 0 bases, with 15 bases between them. On this clone: What it binds is not known.

Of the isolated RNA, all was reverse transcribed, and so the sequenced material was expressed TCRB transcripts. Assay: immunoSEQ multiplex PCR; the TCRdb copy retains only in-frame clones and omits some. The table has about 410,000 clones, about 15% seen once; the top ten hold 0.035% to 0.045%. This clonotype was obtained from a man aged 25 to 40 in good health. What was sequenced was naive CD4+ T cells from blood. This chain joins TRBV10-1 and TRBJ2-6; D is unresolved. CDR3 sequence: CASSPGPSNSGANVLTF. As DNA, the CDR3 is TGCGCCAGCAGCCCTGGACCGTCGAACTCTGGGGCCAACGTCCTGACTTTC.